These 27 T cell receptor beta chains came from one sample sequenced in a study of T-cell reconstitution after alpha-beta-depleted transplantation in children. Preparing the TCRbeta library involved the use of unique molecular identifiers. TCRdb reprocessed the PCR reads via MiXCR and lists one record per CDR3 protein. The sample lists hundreds of thousands of distinct CDR3 sequences; under 15% were seen once. The starting material was PBMCs, obtained before TCRalphabeta/CD19-depleted stem cell transplant. These receptor sequences come from a girl aged 2 to 10 with congenital amegakaryocytic thrombocytopenia, due to receive a stem cell transplant.

This clonotype was recorded a few times. V gene TRBV30 combines with J gene TRBJ2-3; D uncertain. The V end lost 4 bases, the J end lost 2 bases, and 7 bases lay between the germline ends. This CDR3 region has 12 residues. Germline values: CDR1 GTSNPN, CDR2 SVGIG (reference sequence). The CDR3 here is CAWTRYTDTQYF. CDR3 nucleotides: TGTGCCTGGACTCGTTACACAGATACGCAGTATTTT.

This clonotype appeared a few times. This may be a read error, as it is one base from a much larger clone. This rearrangement joins TRBV5-6 to TRBJ2-2, with TRBD2 matching over 7 bases. V was clipped by 5 bases and J by 6 bases; unmatched bases: 1. The CDR3 runs 12 residues. The germline CDR1 and CDR2 sequences are SGHDT and YYEEEE. CDR3 protein: CASRRGAGELFF. CDR3 bases: TGTGCCAGCAGACGGGGGGCCGGGGAGCTGTTTTTT.

This clonotype has at least ten counts. The rearrangement links TRBV29-1 to TRBJ1-4, with a possible D match to TRBD1 (5 bases). This CDR3 contains 14 residues. The V end lost 4 bases, the J end lost 6 bases, and 15 bases lay between the germline ends. Germline V CDR1 and CDR2: SQVTM, ANQGSEA. This chain's CDR3 is CSVGAGTSYEKLFF. The CDR3 DNA reads TGCAGCGTTGGAGCCGGGACGAGCTATGAAAAACTGTTTTTT.

This clonotype was recorded many times. The V call is TRBV20-1, the J call TRBJ1-6; D is unresolved. Trimming took 6 bases from V and 2 from J, leaving 8 bases between them. The germline V gene encodes CDR1 DFQATT and CDR2 SNEGSKA (reference sequence). The CDR3 is 13 amino acids. The DNA for the CDR3 is TGCAGTGCCGGGATGGCCTATAATTCACCCCTCCACTTT. This translates into CSAGMAYNSPLHF.

This clonotype was counted many times. The rearrangement joins TRBV11-2 to TRBJ2-4; D uncertain. The germline CDR1 and CDR2 sequences are SGHAT and FQNNGV. Trimming shortened V by 9 bases and J by 0 bases, and 12 bases separated the two germline ends. The CDR3 runs to 14 residues. The DNA of the CDR3 is TGTGCCAGTGGGGTAGGAATAGCCAAAAACATTCAGTACTTC. It codes for CASGVGIAKNIQYF.

This clonotype has more than one count but fewer than ten. The V call is TRBV28, the J call TRBJ2-4; 9 bases line up with TRBD2. Trimming removed 2 bases from V and 8 bases from J; junction bases left unmatched: 1. The CDR3 covers 13 residues. CDR1 and CDR2 (germline): MDHEN, SYDVKM. The CDR3 region is CASSLRLADIQYF. The CDR3 DNA follows: TGTGCCAGCAGTTTAAGACTAGCGGACATTCAGTACTTC.

J is TRBJ2-2 and V is TRBV5-1; a possible D gene is TRBD1 (6 bases). The CDR3 sequence is 14 residues long. Trimming took off 4 bases at V and 6 bases at J, with 13 bases between the two ends. CDR1 is SGHRS and CDR2 is YFSETQ in the germline V gene. This chain's CDR3 is CASSVRQDPGELFF. The DNA of the CDR3 is TGCGCCAGCAGCGTCAGACAGGATCCCGGGGAGCTGTTTTTT.

This clonotype was detected only a few times. The chain joins TRBV25-1 to TRBJ2-1; 14 nucleotides align to TRBD2. This CDR3 comprises 18 residues. Germline CDR1 MGHDK, CDR2 SYGVNS. Losses at the gene ends were 4 bases for V and 4 bases for J; bases not matched to a gene: 9. The CDR3 nucleotides are TGTGCCAGCAGTGCGTACGGGACTAGCGGGAGTACATACAATGAGCAGTTCTTC. Residues: CASSAYGTSGSTYNEQFF.

Comment on this clonotype: A much bigger clone sits one base away, suggesting this may be a read error. The final CDR3 position lacks the conserved phenylalanine or tryptophan, pointing to a likely read error. The chain carries TRBV12-3 or TRBV12-4 and TRBJ1-5; D is ambiguous. CDR3 length: 13 residues. Trimming stripped 4 bases from V and 5 bases from J, with 9 bases between. CDR3 sequence: CASSSGPYQPQHS. The CDR3 nucleotides are TGTGCCAGCAGTTCCGGGCCCTATCAGCCCCAGCATTCT.

J is TRBJ1-5 and V is TRBV12-3 or TRBV12-4; 7 nucleotides align to TRBD1. The CDR3 loop spans 16 amino acids. J gave up 3 bases and V 2 bases, and 7 bases lay outside the gene matches. CDR3 DNA: TGTGCCAGCAGTTTATCGGCAGGGGGTAACAATCAGCCCCAGCATTTT. Its translation is CASSLSAGGNNQPQHF.

Ten or more counts support this clonotype. Here the CDR3 reads CASSLDSSGFGNEQFF. In nucleotides, the CDR3 is TGTGCCAGCAGCTTAGATTCAAGCGGTTTTGGGAATGAGCAGTTCTTC. The genes are TRBV7-6 and TRBJ2-1, with D possibly TRBD2 on 5 matching bases. V was clipped by 1 base and J by 7 bases, with 17 bases between them. The CDR3 runs to 16 residues. CDR1 and CDR2 (germline): SGHVS, FNYEAQ.

The chain recombines TRBV10-1 with TRBJ2-2; D is undetermined. This CDR3 contains 13 residues. Trimming pared 2 bases from V and 4 bases from J, leaving 5 bases between. CDR1 and CDR2 from the germline V gene are WNHNN and SYGVQD (reference sequence). DNA for the CDR3: TGCGCCAGCAGTGAGGGGCCCACCGGGGAGCTGTTTTTT. Its translation: CASSEGPTGELFF.

Concerning this clonotype itself: A read error may account for a junction end that differs from germline. This chain connects TRBV29-1 to TRBJ2-5, with D unresolved. Germline V gene sequence: CDR1 SQVTM, CDR2 ANQGSEA. This CDR3 has 14 residues. The CDR3, as DNA: TGCAGCGTTCAAGAAGGCACACACGGGGAGACCCAGTACTTC. Translation gives CSVQEGTHGETQYF.

This rearrangement joins TRBV6-5 to TRBJ2-1; 11 bases align to TRBD2. CDR1 and CDR2 from the germline V gene are MNHEY and SVGAGI. The CDR3 spans 15 residues. J gave up 6 bases and V 4 bases, and 5 bases lay outside the gene matches. The CDR3 loop is CASSFLAGGGNEQFF. CDR3 nucleotides: TGTGCCAGCAGTTTCCTAGCGGGAGGTGGCAATGAGCAGTTCTTC.

This rearrangement joins TRBV25-1 to TRBJ2-1, with 10 bases identical to TRBD2. The length of the CDR3 is 15 residues. Per the germline V gene, CDR1 is MGHDK and CDR2 is SYGVNS. After removal of 1 base from V and 10 bases from J, the junction contained 7 bases not matched to a gene. In nucleotides, the CDR3 is TGTGCCAGCAGTGAATCCCTAGCGGGGGTCCCGGAGCAGTTCTTC. As protein: CASSESLAGVPEQFF.

This clonotype was detected only a few times. The chain joins TRBV5-5 to TRBJ2-1; D is possibly TRBD2 (6 bases). The V gene's germline CDR1 is SGHKS and CDR2 YYEKEE (reference sequence). Deletions cut 3 bases from V and 10 bases from J, with 14 bases between. The CDR3 sequence is 13 residues long. The CDR3 reads CASSSVGAGEQFF. The CDR3 DNA reads TGTGCCAGCAGCTCGGTGGGCGCGGGAGAGCAGTTCTTC.

The chain joins TRBV20-1 to TRBJ2-7; D is perhaps TRBD1 or TRBD2 (6 bases each). This CDR3 is built from 12 residues. V was shortened by 5 bases and J by 3 bases, with 11 bases between the two germline ends. The germline CDR1 and CDR2 sequences are DFQATT and SNEGSKA (reference sequence). The CDR3 region has the DNA TGCAGTGCTGGAGGGGGGCGCTACGAGCAGTACTTC. It specifies CSAGGGRYEQYF.

As to this clonotype: This may be a read error, as it is one base from a much larger clone. The chain recombines TRBV24-1 with TRBJ2-2; D is perhaps TRBD1 or TRBD2 (5 bases each). This CDR3 comprises 16 residues. Germline V gene data show CDR1 as KGHDR and CDR2 as SFDVKD. This chain's CDR3 is CATGDLQGPNTGELFF. DNA of the CDR3: TGTGCCACCGGTGATTTGCAGGGACCGAACACCGGGGAGCTGTTTTTT.

The rearrangement links TRBV21-1 to TRBJ1-2. TRBV21-1 is a pseudogene segment. CDR3 length: 14 residues. The CDR3 reads CASSKVGSGYGYTF. In nucleotides, the CDR3 is TGTGCCAGCAGCAAAGTTGGCTCGGGCTATGGCTACACCTTC.

This clonotype was observed once. The chain has TRBV5-5 and TRBJ1-3; a possible D gene is TRBD1 (5 bases). The CDR3 totals 16 residues. V was clipped by 7 bases and J by 0 bases, with 17 bases between them. Germline lookup yields CDR1 SGHKS and CDR2 YYEKEE (reference sequence). CDR3 nucleotides: TGTGCCAGCGGCGGGGCGTCTTGGAGCTCTGGAAACACCATATATTTT. Amino acids: CASGGASWSSGNTIYF.

This clonotype has only a few counts. The V call is TRBV7-8, the J call TRBJ1-1, with D uncertain. Trimming stripped 5 bases from V and 5 bases from J, with 21 bases between. This CDR3 has 16 amino acids. The germline V gene has CDR1 SGHVS and CDR2 FQNEAQ. In DNA, the CDR3 is TGTGCCAGCAGCCAAGGCGGGTGGGGTGATGAAACTGAAGCTTTCTTT. It encodes CASSQGGWGDETEAFF.

The chain uses TRBV5-1 and TRBJ2-1, with D tentatively TRBD1 (5 bases). CDR3 length: 15 residues. V lost 8 bases and J 0 bases, leaving 15 bases between the germline ends. The V gene's germline CDR1 is SGHRS and CDR2 YFSETQ. This chain's CDR3 is CASRGSYGSYNEQFF. CDR3 in DNA: TGCGCCAGTAGGGGTTCCTACGGCTCCTACAATGAGCAGTTCTTC.

This clonotype was recorded at least ten times. A junction end diverges from the germline sequence, so it may reflect a read error. V is TRBV6-5 and J is TRBJ2-1; no reliable D call. Germline loops: CDR1 MNHEY, CDR2 SVGAGI. The CDR3 has 15 amino acids. CDR3 in amino acids: CASSYSGDAVYERFF. As DNA, the CDR3 is TGTGCCAGCAGTTACTCTGGAGACGCGGTCTATGAGCGGTTCTTC.

This clonotype was found a few times. This rearrangement joins TRBV5-1 to TRBJ2-4; no reliable D call. V lost 4 bases to trimming and J lost 1 base, with 6 bases between them. The CDR3 is 13 residues long. Germline CDR1 reads SGHRS; CDR2 reads YFSETQ. CDR3 sequence: CASSVDAKNIQYF. The DNA for the CDR3 is TGCGCCAGCAGCGTGGATGCCAAAAACATTCAGTACTTC.

This clonotype was seen at least ten times. This rearrangement joins TRBV5-1 to TRBJ2-1; 8 positions match TRBD2. Germline V CDR1 and CDR2: SGHRS, YFSETQ. This CDR3 comprises 15 residues. J gave up 6 bases and V 7 bases, and 12 bases lay outside the gene matches. The CDR3 bases are TGCGCCAGCGGTTCTGCGGGACTAGGGGGCAATGAGCAGTTCTTC. Its translation: CASGSAGLGGNEQFF.

The rearrangement joins TRBV3-1 to TRBJ2-6; the match to TRBD1 covers 7 bases. V shed 2 bases, J shed 0 bases, and the junction held 16 bases outside the gene matches. This CDR3 has 21 residues. Germline V gene data show CDR1 as LGHDT and CDR2 as YNNKEL (reference sequence). CDR3 in amino acids: CASSQPLSRDRKFSGANVLTF. The DNA of the CDR3 is TGTGCCAGCAGCCAACCCTTAAGCCGGGACAGAAAATTCTCTGGGGCCAACGTCCTGACTTTC.

The chain carries TRBV5-1 and TRBJ2-7; 15 bases are shared with TRBD2. The CDR3 extends over 16 amino acids. The junction had 3 bases not matched to a gene; V was cut back by 3 bases and J by 2 bases. CDR1 SGHRS and CDR2 YFSETQ come from the germline V gene. In DNA, the CDR3 is TGCGCCAGCAGCTGGGGGACTAGCGGGAGGACCTACGAGCAGTACTTC. Its protein product is CASSWGTSGRTYEQYF.